Shown below are 8 T cell receptor beta chains from a single sample sequenced in a study of shared clonotypes between healthy human individuals. Positively selected for CCR7, the CD45RO-negative cells used as naive CD8 cells excluded terminally differentiated effector memory CD45RA+ cells. This table comes from immunoSEQ multiplex PCR, and its TCRdb copy is limited to in-frame clones, with some not included. The repertoire has about 2 million clones, about 95% of them found once; the top ten carry 0.9% to 1.5%. The sequenced material came from naive CD8+ T cells sorted from blood. The source is a man aged 18 to 29 in good health.

This chain joins TRBV28 and TRBJ2-4; 7 positions match TRBD2. This CDR3 contains 14 residues. Per germline, CDR1 MDHEN and CDR2 SYDVKM. With 2 bases clipped from V and 8 bases from J, the junction kept 6 bases outside the gene matches. CDR3 DNA: TGTGCCAGCAGTTTAGCGGGGGAAGGCGACATTCAGTACTTC. As protein: CASSLAGEGDIQYF.

About this clone itself: The sample contains more than one DNA sequence encoding this CDR3. The chain couples TRBV6-5 to TRBJ1-4; D uncertain. CDR3 length equals 12 residues. Between the trimmed V and J ends, which lost 0 bases and 8 bases, there was a span of 4 bases. Per the germline V gene, CDR1 is MNHEY and CDR2 is SVGAGI. The CDR3 bases are TGTGCCAGCAGTTACTCAGGGGAAAAACTGTTTTTT. The encoded protein is CASSYSGEKLFF.

CDR3 loop: CASSLDYRGTEAFF. CDR3 in DNA: TGTGCCAGCAGTTTGGACTATCGGGGGACTGAAGCTTTCTTT. The rearrangement uses TRBV2 and TRBJ1-1; weak D call: TRBD1 (5 bases). The CDR3 is 14 amino acids. Germline V gene lookup returns CDR1 SNHLY and CDR2 FYNNEI. Trimming left V 5 bases short and J 5 bases short, with 15 bases between.

This clone came up once. The chain recombines TRBV29-1 with TRBJ1-5; D is possibly TRBD1 (5 bases). The V gene lost 6 bases and the J gene lost 2 bases, with 11 bases spanning the gap. This CDR3 is built from 13 residues. Per the germline V gene, CDR1 is SQVTM and CDR2 is ANQGSEA. CDR3 sequence (DNA): TGCAGCGTAGGGACGGTCGGCAATCAGCCCCAGCATTTT. Its translation is CSVGTVGNQPQHF.

The chain employs TRBV9 and TRBJ1-3; the D is unclear. Trimming pared 0 bases from V and 0 bases from J, leaving 7 bases between. The germline gives CDR1 SGDLS, CDR2 YYNGEE. This CDR3 region has 15 residues. CDR3 DNA: TGTGCCAGCAGCGTAGCTCAGGACTCTGGAAACACCATATATTTT. It codes for CASSVAQDSGNTIYF.

Regarding this clone: The junction differs from germline at one of its ends, possibly a read error. CDR3 DNA sequence: TGTGCTAGCAGCCCAAGTCTAGCGCTCGAGCAGTACTTC. It translates to CASSPSLALEQYF. The chain uses TRBV7-7 and TRBJ2-7, with a weak D call TRBD2 (6 bases). CDR3 size: 13 residues. Germline CDR1 is SSHAT and CDR2 is FNYEAQ (reference sequence).

The chain is built from TRBV5-8 and TRBJ1-1; D gene unclear. V lost 3 bases, J lost 1 base, and 19 bases lay in between. Germline V gene lookup returns CDR1 SGHTS and CDR2 YDEGEE. CDR3 length: 17 residues. Here the CDR3 reads CASSSRELGRPNTEAFF. The CDR3 nucleotides are TGTGCCAGCAGCTCGAGGGAGTTGGGCAGGCCGAACACTGAAGCTTTCTTT. Full variable domain (missing parts from reference TRBV5-8 and TRBJ1-1): EAGVTQSPTHLIKTRGQQATLRCSPISGHTSVYWYQQALGLGLQFLLWYDEGEERNRGNFPPRFSGRQFPNYSSELNVNALELEDSALYLCASSSRELGRPNTEAFFGQGTRLTVV.

This chain uses TRBV27 with TRBJ2-1, with D tentatively TRBD1 or TRBD2 (6 bases each). In germline, CDR1 is MNHEY, CDR2 SMNVEV (reference sequence). V was pared by 4 bases and J by 4 bases, with 8 bases between. The CDR3 consists of 13 residues. The CDR3 sequence: CASSSGAYNEQFF. The CDR3 DNA sequence: TGTGCCAGCAGTTCGGGGGCGTACAATGAGCAGTTCTTC.